This T cell receptor beta chain was obtained from a study of T cell changes during pregnancy in multiple sclerosis. The ends lost 4 bases at V and 6 bases at J; junction bases unmatched: 8. The CDR3 spans 15 residues. In germline, CDR1 is SGHRS, CDR2 YFSETQ. The protocol was immunoSEQ multiplex PCR, while the TCRdb copy is restricted to in-frame clones and leaves out a portion. The table includes some 99,000 clones, about 93% detected once. The receptor was derived from a female donor with multiple sclerosis, enrolled in a pregnancy study. Source: peripheral blood, taken after pregnancy. The V gene is TRBV5-1, the J gene TRBJ2-1; 9 nucleotides align to TRBD2. The CDR3 DNA reads as TGCGCCAGCAGCATCACGGCGGGAGGGAGCAATGAGCAGTTCTTC. Translated: CASSITAGGSNEQFF.